This record looks at one T cell receptor beta chain sequence and its context. Its antigen is unidentified. TCRdb's copy holds only in-frame clones and misses some; the assay was immunoSEQ multiplex PCR. The sample records tens of thousands of clones, 96% being singletons. The V end was cut by 6 bases, the J end by 8 bases, with 10 bases between. The CDR3 runs to 11 residues. Germline V CDR1 and CDR2: MNHEY, SMNVEV (reference sequence). The data were obtained in a study of cytomegalovirus exposure and HLA in healthy donors. Study observations and caveats: Cytomegalovirus association was assigned to more than 150 TCR beta chains. Generally TCR sequences proved uncommon, though certain public TCRs appeared in numerous donors.

This clonotype was sampled from a woman aged 18-29 years in good health and CMV-seronegative. Sequenced sample: PBMCs. The chain employs TRBV27 and TRBJ1-2; D gene unclear. As DNA, the CDR3 is TGTGCCAGCAGGGCTAGGTGGGGCTACACCTTC. Residues: CASRARWGYTF.